These 8 T cell receptor beta chains came from one sample sequenced in a study of CD8 T cells in ankylosing spondylitis. Each CDR3 protein is one row after TCRdb ran MiXCR on the 5' RACE reads. The data hold approximately 260,000 distinct CDR3 sequences, with around 7.8% observed a single time. Sequenced material: blood, either unsorted or a sorted T cell fraction (not recorded which). The receptors were gathered from a male donor with ankylosing spondylitis or in good health (not recorded which).

This chain uses TRBV14 with TRBJ2-7; tentative D call: TRBD2 (5 bases). V lost 1 base, J lost 0 bases, and 10 bases lay in between. The germline CDR1 and CDR2 sequences are SGHDN and FVKESK. This CDR3 is 15 amino acids long. The CDR3 DNA sequence: TGTGCCAGCAGCCAAGTGGCGGGTAGCTCCTACGAGCAGTACTTC. Its translation: CASSQVAGSSYEQYF. The full variable domain, with the rest looked up from reference TRBV14 and TRBJ2-7, is EAGVTQFPSHSVIEKGQTVTLRCDPISGHDNLYWYRRVMGKEIKFLLHFVKESKQDESGMPNNRFLAERTGGTYSTLKVQPAELEDSGVYFCASSQVAGSSYEQYFGPGTRLTVT.

The rearrangement links TRBV7-2 to TRBJ2-2, with D uncertain. The CDR3 covers 15 residues. The germline gives CDR1 SGHTA, CDR2 FQGNSA. Deletions cut 1 base from V and 6 bases from J, with 12 bases between. CDR3 sequence (DNA): TGTGCCAGCAGCTTAGTGAACCGGCGGCCCGGGGAGCTGTTTTTT. It specifies CASSLVNRRPGELFF.

Comment on this clonotype: A junction end diverges from the germline sequence, so it may reflect a read error. The rearrangement links TRBV5-1 to TRBJ2-2; D might be TRBD1 (5 bases). Looked up from germline, CDR1 is SGHRS and CDR2 is YFSETQ. This CDR3 contains 15 residues. The CDR3 DNA reads as TGCGCCAGCAGCTTGGGTCAGGGTAACACCTGGGAGCTGTTTTTT. Amino acid sequence: CASSLGQGNTWELFF.

This clonotype was recorded many times. The gene calls are TRBV5-1 and TRBJ1-2; TRBD1 might be the D (5 bases). This CDR3 is built from 15 residues. The germline CDR1 and CDR2 sequences are SGHRS and YFSETQ. V lost 4 bases and J lost 6, with 19 bases in between. CDR3 protein: CASSPGIGAGHGYTF. The CDR3 nucleotides are TGCGCCAGCAGCCCTGGGATTGGAGCGGGACATGGCTACACCTTC. Complete variable domain (other parts from reference TRBV5-1 and TRBJ1-2): KAGVTQTPRYLIKTRGQQVTLSCSPISGHRSVSWYQQTPGQGLQFLFEYFSETQRNKGNFPGRFSGRQFSNSRSEMNVSTLELGDSALYLCASSPGIGAGHGYTFGSGTRLTVV.

This clonotype was seen many times. The genes are TRBV5-8 and TRBJ1-5; 7 nucleotides match TRBD1. Germline V CDR1 and CDR2: SGHTS, YDEGEE. J lost 7 bases, V lost 0 bases, and 10 bases had no gene match. The length of the CDR3 is 16 residues. The DNA of the CDR3 is TGTGCCAGCAGCTTGGGAACAAACAGGGGCGGGCAGCCCCAGCATTTT. Protein: CASSLGTNRGGQPQHF.

This clonotype came up many times. This chain uses TRBV4-2 with TRBJ2-1; unclear D gene. CDR1 is LGHNA and CDR2 is YNFKEQ in the germline V gene. The CDR3 sequence is 14 residues long. V dropped 1 base and J dropped 3 bases, with 7 bases sitting between them. The CDR3 is CASSQGIDYNEQFF. The CDR3 DNA reads TGTGCCAGCAGCCAAGGTATTGACTACAATGAGCAGTTCTTC.

This clonotype has a count of ten or more. V usage is TRBV7-3 and J usage is TRBJ1-6, with D unclear. Between the trimmed V and J ends, which lost 5 bases and 7 bases, there was a span of 9 bases. The CDR3 consists of 13 residues. Germline CDR1 and CDR2: SGHTA and FQGTGA. Here the CDR3 reads CASSPTGNSPLHF. The CDR3 coding sequence is TGTGCCAGCAGCCCTACGGGGAATTCACCCCTCCACTTT.

This clonotype was seen many times. CDR3 region: CASSPYRVVNTEAFF. The CDR3 nucleotides read TGTGCCAGCAGCCCGTACAGGGTGGTGAACACTGAAGCTTTCTTT. The chain links TRBV7-3 to TRBJ1-1; D is possibly TRBD1 (6 bases). Trimming shortened V by 5 bases and J by 0 bases, and 13 bases separated the two germline ends. CDR3 length equals 15 residues. Germline lookup yields CDR1 SGHTA and CDR2 FQGTGA.